This T cell receptor (beta chain) is from a study of Ad26.COV2.S vaccination and SARS-CoV-2 variants. Overall study context: The donor participated in the COV1001 trial, in its Ad26.COV2.S arm. Whole-study findings and limits: Vaccinated and placebo-treated recipients had similar non-spike TCR breadth.

Assay used: immunoSEQ multiplex PCR; TCRdb lists only in-frame clones, some missing. The sample shows some 370,000 clones, about four fifths of them seen only once. Remarks on this clone: Its target is not known.

V lost 3 bases, J lost 16 bases, and 13 bases lay in between. This CDR3 region has 11 residues. Treatment in this sample: 15 to 20 received Ad26.COV2.S at low or high dose, single or two shots; roughly five received placebo; per-sample allocation not given. Sampling occurred on day 63 after the first vaccine or placebo injection. Expression of Wuhan-strain SARS-CoV-2 spike came from the Ad26 vector that formed the vaccine. This clonotype was sampled from a person aged 18 to 65 who received the Ad26.COV2.S COVID-19 vaccine or a placebo. The sequenced sample was peripheral blood, obtained in a trial of Ad26.COV2.S vaccine versus placebo. The chain links TRBV12-3 or TRBV12-4 to TRBJ2-1; perhaps D is TRBD1 or TRBD2 (5 bases each). In DNA, the CDR3 is TGTGCCAGCAGTTTGGGTGGGACCTTTTTCTTC. Protein: CASSLGGTFFF.